The present entry profiles one T cell receptor beta chain with its context. The antigen is not known. The sample comes from a study of T cell responses to AZD1222 COVID-19 vaccine. Study results and limitations: Samples come after the peak T cell response, not at day 14. Regions 160-218 and 743-854 held dominance among vaccine-associated CD4 TCRs, which spanned spike.

The germline V gene has CDR1 MNHEY and CDR2 SMNVEV (reference sequence). J lost 8 bases, V lost 4 bases, and 13 bases had no gene match. The CDR3 runs 15 residues. Generated by immunoSEQ multiplex PCR, the TCRdb table keeps only in-frame clones and is missing some. The repertoire holds roughly 50,000 clones, with 75% to 90% as singletons. The rearrangement uses TRBV27 and TRBJ1-1; 7 bases agree with TRBD1. Material: peripheral blood, obtained 28 days after the second AZD1222 dose. This TCR derives from an adult who received the AZD1222 COVID-19 vaccine. CDR3 nucleotide sequence: TGTGCCAGCAGTTCTTTCACTTCCGGGACAGTAGAAGCTTTCTTT. It yields the protein CASSSFTSGTVEAFF.